This TCR beta chain came from a study of blood T cell repertoires in COVID-19. The overall study: Samples taken during acute and convalescent COVID-19 were collected in the United States, Italy and Spain. The cDNA or gDNA used as material had been derived from T cells, B-cell-depleted T cells, or PBMCs.

V lost 0 bases, J lost 0 bases, and 5 bases stayed unmatched. This CDR3 has 17 residues. Germline V gives CDR1 SGHKS, CDR2 YYEKEE (reference sequence). Per the original methods: By means of reference gene primer amplification, nucleated cell counts were estimated. The method was immunoSEQ multiplex PCR; TCRdb's version includes in-frame clones alone and lacks a portion of them. V, J and clone size derive from that table, while D and trimming were established from the DNA sequence. The table includes approximately 210,000 clones, about 90% detected once. This chain uses TRBV5-5 with TRBJ1-3; 8 bases fit TRBD1. The sample consisted of peripheral blood. The sequence was collected from a middle-aged man with active or convalescent COVID-19. The CDR3 region has the DNA TGTGCCAGCAGCTTGGCCGACAGGGGAGCCTCTGGAAACACCATATATTTT. Its translation: CASSLADRGASGNTIYF.